The next 7 T cell receptor beta chains were all read from a single sample in a study of T-cell reconstitution after alpha-beta-depleted transplantation in children (dated by TCRdb to about 2016). The receptor library was made with PCR. Instrument used: Illumina HiSeq 2500. TCR libraries were prepared with molecular barcoding, using unique molecular identifiers to normalize TCRbeta repertoire quantification. The raw public reads went through TCRdb reprocessing: fastp at Q25, MiXCR clone calling, in-frame beta chains kept. Under each unique CDR3 protein, matching rows form one entry showing the most common genes and DNA. This sample gives around 100,000 distinct CDR3 sequences in total; 10% of them show up just once. The ten biggest clones cover nearly 35% of the sample. The treatment or condition tag for this specimen amounts to: allogeneic hematopoietic cell transplantation with graft depleted of TCRalphabeta T cells and CD19 B cells.

This sample comprised PBMCs, obtained before TCRalphabeta/CD19-depleted stem cell transplant. These receptors came from a boy aged 2 to 10 with acute lymphoblastic leukemia, due to receive a stem cell transplant.

The genes are TRBV7-2 and TRBJ2-7, with no clear D. Germline CDR1 SGHTA, CDR2 FQGNSA. This CDR3 has 13 amino acids. V was trimmed by 1 base and J by 6 bases, leaving 10 bases between them. The CDR3 bases are TGTGCCAGCAGCTTAGTTGCGGAGAGCGAGCAGTACTTC. It is translated as CASSLVAESEQYF.

The V call is TRBV6-1, the J call TRBJ1-2; 8 nucleotides align to TRBD1. V gave up 0 bases and J gave up 8 bases; unmatched junction bases: 11. In germline, CDR1 is MNHNS, CDR2 SASEGT. This CDR3 is 16 amino acids long. The CDR3 reads CASSEALQGAEGGYTF. In nucleotides, the CDR3 is TGTGCCAGCAGTGAAGCGCTTCAGGGGGCGGAAGGCGGCTACACCTTC.

This chain connects TRBV12-3 or TRBV12-4 to TRBJ1-1; D is possibly TRBD1 (5 bases). The CDR3 totals 18 residues. V dropped 6 bases and J dropped 1 base, with 24 bases sitting between them. The CDR3 region is CASRRKMSQGLSNTEAFF. CDR3 bases: TGTGCCAGCAGACGGAAGATGTCGCAGGGTCTGTCGAACACTGAAGCTTTCTTT.

The chain joins TRBV27 to TRBJ1-1; D perhaps matches TRBD1 (5 bases). This CDR3 is built from 14 residues. The ends were cut back, 3 bases at V and 0 bases at J, with 8 bases in the middle. CDR1 and CDR2 (germline): MNHEY, SMNVEV (reference sequence). The CDR3: CASSFGGMNTEAFF. In DNA form, the CDR3 reads TGTGCCAGCAGTTTCGGGGGAATGAACACTGAAGCTTTCTTT.

This clonotype was seen a few times. The chain carries TRBV20-1 and TRBJ1-2; 7 positions match TRBD1. The germline V gene has CDR1 DFQATT and CDR2 SNEGSKA (reference sequence). V gave up 7 bases and J gave up 6 bases; unmatched junction bases: 11. The CDR3 has 13 residues. The CDR3 DNA reads as TGCAGTGTTTCGTCCGGGGACAGAAATGGCTACACCTTC. Translating gives CSVSSGDRNGYTF.

This clonotype was observed a few times. V and J are TRBV20-1 and TRBJ1-4; tentative D call: TRBD1 (5 bases). The CDR3 contains 14 residues. The germline V gene encodes CDR1 DFQATT and CDR2 SNEGSKA (reference sequence). Between the trimmed V and J ends, which lost 5 bases and 4 bases, there was a span of 14 bases. This CDR3 is CSAAPQVHNEKLFF. The CDR3 DNA sequence: TGCAGTGCTGCCCCACAGGTGCATAATGAAAAACTGTTTTTT.

The V and J genes are TRBV7-2 and TRBJ2-7; D is uncertain. The CDR3 contains 13 residues. Germline V CDR1 and CDR2: SGHTA, FQGNSA. The V gene lost 3 bases and the J gene lost 3 bases, with 9 bases spanning the gap. The CDR3 DNA follows: TGTGCCAGCAGCTTCAACTACTTCTACGAGCAGTACTTC. Protein: CASSFNYFYEQYF.